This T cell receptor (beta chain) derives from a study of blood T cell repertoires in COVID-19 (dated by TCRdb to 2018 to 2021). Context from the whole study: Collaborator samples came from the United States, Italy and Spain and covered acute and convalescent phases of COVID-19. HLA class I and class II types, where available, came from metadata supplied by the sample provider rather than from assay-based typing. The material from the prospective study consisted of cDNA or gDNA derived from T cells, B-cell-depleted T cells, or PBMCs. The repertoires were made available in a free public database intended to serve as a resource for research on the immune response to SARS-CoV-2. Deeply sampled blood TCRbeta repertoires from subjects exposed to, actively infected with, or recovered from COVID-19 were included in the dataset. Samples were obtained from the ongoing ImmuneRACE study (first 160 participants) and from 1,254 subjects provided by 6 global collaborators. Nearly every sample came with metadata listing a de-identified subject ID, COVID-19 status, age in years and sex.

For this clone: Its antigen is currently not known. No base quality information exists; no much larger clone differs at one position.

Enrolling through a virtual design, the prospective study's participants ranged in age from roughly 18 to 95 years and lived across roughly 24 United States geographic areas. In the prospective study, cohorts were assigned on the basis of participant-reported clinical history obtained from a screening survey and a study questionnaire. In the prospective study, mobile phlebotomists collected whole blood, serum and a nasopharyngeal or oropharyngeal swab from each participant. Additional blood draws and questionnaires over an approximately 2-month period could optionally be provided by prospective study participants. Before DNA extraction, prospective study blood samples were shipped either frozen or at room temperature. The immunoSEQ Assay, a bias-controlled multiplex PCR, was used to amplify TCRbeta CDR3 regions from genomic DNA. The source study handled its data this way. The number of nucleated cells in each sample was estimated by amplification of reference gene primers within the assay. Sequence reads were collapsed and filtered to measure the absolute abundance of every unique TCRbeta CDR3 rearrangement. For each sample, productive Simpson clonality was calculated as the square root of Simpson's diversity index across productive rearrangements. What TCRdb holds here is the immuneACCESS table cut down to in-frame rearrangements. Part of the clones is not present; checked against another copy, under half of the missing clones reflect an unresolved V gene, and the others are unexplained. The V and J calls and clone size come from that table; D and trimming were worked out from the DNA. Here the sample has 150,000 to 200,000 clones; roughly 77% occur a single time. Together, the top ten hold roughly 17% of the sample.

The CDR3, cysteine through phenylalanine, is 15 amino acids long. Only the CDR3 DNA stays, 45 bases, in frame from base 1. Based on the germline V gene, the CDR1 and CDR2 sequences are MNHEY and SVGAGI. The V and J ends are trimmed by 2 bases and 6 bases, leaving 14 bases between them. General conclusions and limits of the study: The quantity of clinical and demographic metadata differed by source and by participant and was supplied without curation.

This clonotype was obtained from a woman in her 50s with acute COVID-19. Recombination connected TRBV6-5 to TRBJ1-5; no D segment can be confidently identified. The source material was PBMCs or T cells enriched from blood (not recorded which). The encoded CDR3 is CASSYPTSRGQPQHF. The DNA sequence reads TGTGCCAGCAGTTACCCGACTTCGAGAGGTCAGCCCCAGCATTTT.